This T cell receptor beta chain was sequenced in a study of human T cells and chemical hapten exposure. Whole-study findings and limits: No alteration of TCRs above 1 in 1000 frequency was seen with DPC sensitization. Expanded TCRs produced significantly more large CDR3 similarity clusters than controls did.

TCRdb ran MiXCR on the RACE reads and lists one entry per CDR3 protein. The data show 75,000 to 95,000 distinct CDR3 sequences, with roughly 11% seen just once and 2.2% held by the top ten. This CDR3 has 18 amino acids. V gave up 1 base and J gave up 1 base, with 17 bases separating them. Germline V gives CDR1 SGHNT, CDR2 YENEEA. Time point indicated: patch test 2, 6 weeks after DPC sensitization. Treatment of the sample: therapeutic diphenylcyclopropenone sensitization with weekly scalp DPC. Only a few counts were recorded for this clonotype. Its antigen is still unknown. The J gene is TRBJ2-1, the V gene TRBV11-3; perhaps TRBD2 as D (7 bases). The sequencing here drew on whole blood, taken in connection with sensitization to the hapten diphenylcyclopropenone (DPC). This TCR came from a man between 40 and 49 years old with alopecia areata. Some clones in this sample may be carry-over from other donors' samples. DNA for the CDR3: TGTGCCAGCAGCTTAGGGGCGGGGGCGCGGTCATCCTACAATGAGCAGTTCTTC. Translating it yields CASSLGAGARSSYNEQFF.